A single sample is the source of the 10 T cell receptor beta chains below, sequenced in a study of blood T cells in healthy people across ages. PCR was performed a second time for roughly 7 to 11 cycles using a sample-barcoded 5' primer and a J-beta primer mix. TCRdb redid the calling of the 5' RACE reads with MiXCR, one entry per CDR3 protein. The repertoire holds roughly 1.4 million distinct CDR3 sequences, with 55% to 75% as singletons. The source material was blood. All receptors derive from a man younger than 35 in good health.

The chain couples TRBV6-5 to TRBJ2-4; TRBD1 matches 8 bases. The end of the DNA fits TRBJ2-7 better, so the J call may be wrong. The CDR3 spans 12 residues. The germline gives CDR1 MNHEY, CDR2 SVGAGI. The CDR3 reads CASRRQGSEQYF. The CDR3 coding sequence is TGTGCCAGCAGACGACAGGGGTCCGAGCAGTACTTC.

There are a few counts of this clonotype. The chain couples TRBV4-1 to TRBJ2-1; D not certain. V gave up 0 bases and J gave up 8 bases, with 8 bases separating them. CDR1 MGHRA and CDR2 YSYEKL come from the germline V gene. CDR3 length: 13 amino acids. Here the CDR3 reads CASSQDPDDEQFF. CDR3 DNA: TGCGCCAGCAGCCAAGATCCGGACGATGAGCAGTTCTTC.

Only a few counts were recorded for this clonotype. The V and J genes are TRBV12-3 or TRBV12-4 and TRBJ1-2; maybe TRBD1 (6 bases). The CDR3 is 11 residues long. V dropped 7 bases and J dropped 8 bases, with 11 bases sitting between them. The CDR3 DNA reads TGTGCCAGCACCCGAGGACAGGGCTACACCTTC. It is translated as CASTRGQGYTF.

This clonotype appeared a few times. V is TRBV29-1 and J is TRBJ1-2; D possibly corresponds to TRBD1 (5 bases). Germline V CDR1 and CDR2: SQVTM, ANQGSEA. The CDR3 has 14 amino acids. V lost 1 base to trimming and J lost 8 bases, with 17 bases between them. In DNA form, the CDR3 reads TGCAGCGTTGAAGGTGGGGACCTCCGGTACGGCTACACCTTC. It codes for CSVEGGDLRYGYTF.

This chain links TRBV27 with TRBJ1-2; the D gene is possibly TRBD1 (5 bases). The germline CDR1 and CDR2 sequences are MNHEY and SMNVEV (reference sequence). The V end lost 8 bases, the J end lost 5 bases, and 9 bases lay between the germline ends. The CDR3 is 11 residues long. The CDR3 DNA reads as TGTGCCAGCGGGGCAGGGTATGGCTACACCTTC. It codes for CASGAGYGYTF.

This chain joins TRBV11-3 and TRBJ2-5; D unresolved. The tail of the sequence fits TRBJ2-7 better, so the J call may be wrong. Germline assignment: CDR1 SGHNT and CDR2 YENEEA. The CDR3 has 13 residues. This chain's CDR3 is CASSLDGQYEQYF. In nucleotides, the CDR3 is TGTGCCAGCAGCTTAGACGGTCAGTACGAGCAGTACTTC.

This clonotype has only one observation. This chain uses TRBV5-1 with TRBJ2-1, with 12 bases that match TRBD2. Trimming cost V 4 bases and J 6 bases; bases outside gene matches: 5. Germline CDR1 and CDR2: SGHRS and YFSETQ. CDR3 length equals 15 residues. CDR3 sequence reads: CASSPGLAGSNEQFF. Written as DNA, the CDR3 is TGCGCCAGCAGCCCCGGACTAGCGGGGAGCAATGAGCAGTTCTTC.

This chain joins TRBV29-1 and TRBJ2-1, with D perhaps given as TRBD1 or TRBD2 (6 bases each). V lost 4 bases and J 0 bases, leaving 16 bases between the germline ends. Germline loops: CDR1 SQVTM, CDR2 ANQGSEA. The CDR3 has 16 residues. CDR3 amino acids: CSVVGGAFSSYNEQFF. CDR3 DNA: TGCAGCGTTGTCGGGGGCGCCTTTAGCTCCTACAATGAGCAGTTCTTC.

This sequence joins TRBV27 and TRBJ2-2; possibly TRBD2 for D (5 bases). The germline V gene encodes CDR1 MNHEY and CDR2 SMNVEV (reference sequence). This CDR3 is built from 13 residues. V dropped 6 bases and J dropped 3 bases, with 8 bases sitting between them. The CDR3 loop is CASSRRDTGELFF. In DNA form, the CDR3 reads TGTGCCAGCAGCCGGCGGGACACCGGGGAGCTGTTTTTT.

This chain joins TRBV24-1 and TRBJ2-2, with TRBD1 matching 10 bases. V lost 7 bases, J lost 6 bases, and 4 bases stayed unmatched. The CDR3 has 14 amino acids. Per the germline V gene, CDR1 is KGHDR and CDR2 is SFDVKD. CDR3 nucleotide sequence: TGTGCCACCAGCGGGACAGGGGAACCCGGGGAGCTGTTTTTT. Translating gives CATSGTGEPGELFF.